This entry features one T cell receptor (beta chain) sequence. This study enrolled people aged roughly 18 to 90 from about 26 US geographic areas. The data were taken from a study of blood T cell repertoires in COVID-19. Turning to the study itself: The United States, Italy and Spain were the sources of the acute and convalescent COVID-19 samples. The analysed material was cDNA or gDNA that came from T cells, B-cell-depleted T cells, or PBMCs.

Germline V gene lookup returns CDR1 LGHDT and CDR2 YNNKEL (reference sequence). With 5 bases removed from V and 4 bases from J, the gap between germline ends came to 18 bases. The CDR3 is 16 residues long. Source study methods: Nucleated cell number was recorded as an estimate derived from reference gene primer amplification. Sequenced by immunoSEQ multiplex PCR; TCRdb stores in-frame clones only, minus some. That table furnishes V, J and clone size, whereas the DNA furnished D and trimming. This table has approximately 300,000 clones, 65% to 90% appearing once. Sequencing used PBMCs or T cells enriched from blood (not recorded which). The V and J genes are TRBV3-1 (or the pseudogene TRBV3-2) and TRBJ2-1; weak D call: TRBD2 (6 bases). The origin of this receptor is a woman younger than 35 who had recovered from COVID-19. CDR3 sequence (DNA): TGTGCCAGCAGCGACGGGACTCCCGAAAAATACAATGAGCAGTTCTTC. Translated, it gives CASSDGTPEKYNEQFF.